The 21 T cell receptor beta chains below come from one sample, sequenced in a study of radiotherapy plus CTLA-4 blockade in lung cancer. Repertoires were generated with immunoSEQ multiplex PCR, while TCRdb's copy carries only in-frame clones and drops some. The data hold 34,000 or so clones, with roughly 70% observed a single time. Sequencing was performed on peripheral blood, taken from a patient treated with radiotherapy plus ipilimumab. The receptors derive from a human donor with non-small cell lung cancer that progressed on radiotherapy plus ipilimumab.

The chain is built from TRBV7-9 and TRBJ2-2; D uncertain. The germline V gene has CDR1 SEHNR and CDR2 FQNEAQ (reference sequence). Trimming stripped 4 bases from V and 0 bases from J, with 18 bases between. This CDR3 spans 18 amino acids. CDR3 sequence reads: CASSSRPTPIANTGELFF. Written as DNA, the CDR3 is TGTGCCAGCAGCTCTAGACCGACACCTATCGCGAACACCGGGGAGCTGTTTTTT.

The rearrangement links TRBV27 to TRBJ1-1; the D is unclear. The CDR3 has 15 amino acids. CDR1 and CDR2 from the germline V gene are MNHEY and SMNVEV (reference sequence). V was shortened by 2 bases and J by 0 bases, with 10 bases between the two germline ends. CDR3 sequence (DNA): TGTGCCAGCAGTTTAGGCCCAGATTTGAACACTGAAGCTTTCTTT. It yields the protein CASSLGPDLNTEAFF.

V and J are TRBV27 and TRBJ2-5; the D gene is possibly TRBD2 (6 bases). The germline V and J ends were trimmed by 6 bases and 3 bases, with 11 bases remaining between them. The CDR3 is 13 residues long. The germline V gene has CDR1 MNHEY and CDR2 SMNVEV (reference sequence). CDR3 in DNA: TGTGCCAGCAGCCTTAGGAGGGAAGAGACCCAGTACTTC. Its translation is CASSLRREETQYF.

CDR3 amino acids: CASSPQGASGNTIYF. The CDR3 nucleotides are TGTGCCAGCAGCCCCCAGGGGGCCTCTGGAAACACCATATATTTT. This chain uses TRBV7-9 with TRBJ1-3; the match to TRBD1 covers 8 bases. The CDR3 sequence is 15 residues long. CDR1 and CDR2 from the germline V gene are SEHNR and FQNEAQ (reference sequence). The ends lost 5 bases at V and 0 bases at J; junction bases unmatched: 3.

The chain couples TRBV23-1 to TRBJ1-5; no reliable D call. TRBV23-1 is placed among ORFs of uncertain function. Trimming took off 6 bases at V and 3 bases at J, with 12 bases between the two ends. The CDR3 has 14 residues. CDR3 coding DNA: TGCGCCAGCAGACCCGGGCCCAACAATCAGCCCCAGCATTTT. It translates to CASRPGPNNQPQHF.

The DNA for the CDR3 is TGTGCCAGCAGGACAGGACCCAGCTCTGGAAACACCATATATTTT. Translation: CASRTGPSSGNTIYF. This chain links TRBV6-1 with TRBJ1-3, with D perhaps TRBD1 (6 bases). The V gene lost 6 bases and the J gene lost 0 bases, with 12 bases spanning the gap. The germline V gene has CDR1 MNHNS and CDR2 SASEGT. CDR3 size: 15 residues.

CDR3 residues: CAGSEGGQEKLFF. CDR3 DNA: TGTGCCGGGTCCGAGGGAGGGCAGGAAAAACTGTTTTTT. The chain uses TRBV5-6 and TRBJ1-4; D is unclear. The CDR3 is 13 residues long. Germline V gene sequence: CDR1 SGHDT, CDR2 YYEEEE. V was clipped by 10 bases and J by 8 bases, with 18 bases between them.

The gene calls are TRBV9 and TRBJ2-2; 9 bases line up with TRBD2. The CDR3 has 14 residues. Germline V gives CDR1 SGDLS, CDR2 YYNGEE. The J segment lost 4 bases and the V segment lost 7 bases, leaving 5 bases of the junction unmatched. Here the CDR3 reads CASPSSGITGELFF. The CDR3, as DNA: TGTGCCAGCCCCTCTAGCGGGATCACCGGGGAGCTGTTTTTT.

V gene TRBV30 combines with J gene TRBJ1-3; D may be TRBD1 (6 bases). Trimming took off 3 bases at V and 0 bases at J, with 15 bases between the two ends. CDR3 size: 16 residues. CDR1 and CDR2 from the germline V gene are GTSNPN and SVGIG (reference sequence). CDR3 bases: TGTGCCTGGAGAGCCGTGGACAGACACTCTGGAAACACCATATATTTT. Translating it yields CAWRAVDRHSGNTIYF.

The J gene is TRBJ2-3, the V gene TRBV5-4; no firm D call. Germline V gene data show CDR1 as SGHNT and CDR2 as YYREEE (reference sequence). The CDR3 extends over 16 amino acids. The ends were cut back, 0 bases at V and 0 bases at J, with 11 bases in the middle. The CDR3 region has the DNA TGTGCCAGCAGCTTGGTGACGGACCCCAGCACAGATACGCAGTATTTT. This codes for CASSLVTDPSTDTQYF.

This clone has more than one count but fewer than ten. This chain connects TRBV19 to TRBJ2-1; 11 bases match TRBD2. Losses at the gene ends were 5 bases for V and 4 bases for J; bases not matched to a gene: 4. The V gene's germline CDR1 is LNHDA and CDR2 SQIVND (reference sequence). The CDR3 runs 15 residues. This CDR3 is CASSRGLAAYNEQFF. The CDR3 nucleotides read TGTGCCAGTAGTCGGGGACTAGCGGCATACAATGAGCAGTTCTTC.

This chain connects TRBV28 to TRBJ2-7; TRBD1 aligns across 9 bases. Germline lookup yields CDR1 MDHEN and CDR2 SYDVKM. CDR3 size: 15 residues. Trimming cost V 5 bases and J 2 bases; bases outside gene matches: 7. This CDR3 is CASSSGQGYPYEQYF. The CDR3 nucleotides are TGTGCCAGCAGTAGCGGACAGGGGTACCCCTACGAGCAGTACTTC.

This sequence joins TRBV7-8 and TRBJ2-1; 10 bases agree with TRBD2. This CDR3 contains 15 residues. The V gene end was trimmed by 2 bases and the J gene end by 3 bases; junction bases not matched to a gene: 1. In germline, CDR1 is SGHVS, CDR2 FQNEAQ. The CDR3 spells CASSLQREGYNEQFF. DNA of the CDR3: TGTGCCAGCAGCTTACAGCGGGAGGGCTACAATGAGCAGTTCTTC.

The rearrangement links TRBV6-1 to TRBJ1-2, with D unclear. CDR1 and CDR2 from the germline V gene are MNHNS and SASEGT. Trimming removed 6 bases at V and 4 bases at J, with 9 bases between. CDR3 length equals 12 residues. The CDR3 reads CASSAYLYGYTF. As DNA, the CDR3 is TGTGCCAGCAGCGCTTACCTCTATGGCTACACCTTC.

There are a few counts of this clone. V gene TRBV27 combines with J gene TRBJ1-1, with D perhaps matching TRBD1 (5 bases). Germline V gives CDR1 MNHEY, CDR2 SMNVEV (reference sequence). Trimming took off 3 bases at V and 10 bases at J, with 12 bases between the two ends. The CDR3 is 12 residues long. The CDR3 loop is CASSFTGDLAFF. Here the CDR3 DNA reads TGTGCCAGCAGTTTTACGGGGGATCTAGCTTTCTTT.

The chain recombines TRBV5-1 with TRBJ1-1; 9 bases match TRBD1. The CDR3 is made up of 17 amino acids. V lost 4 bases to trimming and J lost 5 bases; unmatched junction nucleotides: 15. The V gene's germline CDR1 is SGHRS and CDR2 YFSETQ. The DNA for the CDR3 is TGCGCCAGCAGCCCCGGAAGGGAACAGGGGGCGAGTACTGAAGCTTTCTTT. Translated: CASSPGREQGASTEAFF.

This clone was counted between two and nine times. CDR3 nucleotide sequence: TGTGCCAGCACCGGCGGGGAGAACACTGAAGCTTTCTTT. This encodes CASTGGENTEAFF. The rearrangement uses TRBV7-9 and TRBJ1-1, with unresolved D. The CDR3 consists of 13 residues. Germline CDR1 and CDR2: SEHNR and FQNEAQ (reference sequence). V shed 7 bases and J shed 1 base, with 10 bases lying between them.

The genes are TRBV10-3 and TRBJ2-3, with TRBD2 matching over 9 bases. Losses at the gene ends were 2 bases for V and 1 base for J; bases not matched to a gene: 4. Germline V gene data show CDR1 as ENHRY and CDR2 as SYGVKD. This CDR3 region has 16 residues. Here the CDR3 DNA reads TGTGCCATCAGTGAGGATGAGCGGGGGGGCACAGATACGCAGTATTTT. Translating it yields CAISEDERGGTDTQYF.

This chain connects TRBV28 to TRBJ2-2, with 7 bases aligning to TRBD1. Trimming at V came to 6 bases and at J to 4 bases, leaving 8 bases not matched to a gene. The CDR3 runs to 15 residues. Germline values: CDR1 MDHEN, CDR2 SYDVKM. The CDR3: CASSSATGPTGELFF. In nucleotides, the CDR3 is TGTGCCAGCAGCTCAGCGACAGGGCCCACCGGGGAGCTGTTTTTT.

This rearrangement joins TRBV4-3 to TRBJ2-3, with 8 bases identical to TRBD2. The CDR3 sequence is 17 residues long. The J segment lost 1 base and the V segment lost 0 bases, leaving 6 bases of the junction unmatched. Germline-derived CDR1 and CDR2 are LGHNA and YSLEER. CDR3 loop: CASSQDIPGGGTDTQYF. The CDR3 DNA reads as TGCGCCAGCAGCCAAGATATTCCGGGGGGGGGCACAGATACGCAGTATTTT.

The rearrangement joins TRBV11-3 to TRBJ1-1; D not resolved. Germline lookup yields CDR1 SGHNT and CDR2 YENEEA. The V and J ends lost 1 base and 11 bases respectively, with 14 bases between them. The CDR3 has 13 residues. CDR3 region: CASSLAESEDAFF. DNA of the CDR3: TGTGCCAGCAGCTTAGCTGAGTCAGAGGACGCTTTCTTT.